This T cell receptor beta chain comes out of a study of Graves' ophthalmopathy and Graves' hyperthyroidism (dated by TCRdb to 2016 to 2019). Some background on the complete study: Peripheral blood was collected at initial diagnosis, prior to any treatment. TCR beta repertoire signatures were used to distinguish Graves' ophthalmopathy from Graves' hyperthyroidism and to predict progression to ophthalmopathy. In total, 135 blood samples were TCR-sequenced: fewer than 50 ophthalmopathy, some 75 hyperthyroidism and about 17 hyperthyroidism-to-ophthalmopathy patients. To explore V-J signatures that distinguish ophthalmopathy from hyperthyroidism, a discovery set of about a hundred patients was enrolled, made up of about 40 with ophthalmopathy and 57 with stable hyperthyroidism. An independent validation cohort was composed of some 19 hyperthyroidism patients and about 16 patients who later progressed from hyperthyroidism to ophthalmopathy. In about 6 hyperthyroidism patients, T-cell repertoires of thyroid tissue and blood were compared. Once sampling was done, hyperthyroidism patients were given methimazole at a starting dose of 30 mg daily, while ophthalmopathy patients were given high-dose intravenous methylprednisolone. What the study reported, not specific to this receptor: Most expanded thyroid clonotypes with frequency above 0.001 were also detected in blood, suggesting blood repertoires may reflect the thyroid immune response. No statistical method was used to predetermine the sample size, and group allocation was not hidden from the investigators. In validation, the model predicted ophthalmopathy progression with 70.59% sensitivity and around 72% specificity; roughly eleven predicted patients were CT-confirmed with GO in a median of around 6.5 months. In cross-validation, the 13-signature model distinguished ophthalmopathy from stable hyperthyroidism with approximately 90% sensitivity and about 81% specificity, while in the test set the corresponding values were about 80% and 75%.

For repertoire sequencing, TCR beta CDR3 regions were amplified from RNA transcripts. A first-round RT-PCR used HTBI primers with the Qiagen OneStep RT-PCR kit, followed by a second-round multiplex PCR, size selection and purification. Libraries were sequenced on an Illumina HiSeq2000 using paired-end 100 bp reads. Per the original workflow: SOAPnuke was used for read processing, and reads with adapters, uncalled bases, a mean Phred below 15, or no exact constant-primer or identifier match were discarded. COPE v1.2.5 was used to merge the high-quality paired reads. Clonotypes were defined as unique nucleotide sequences and were aligned to IMGT TRB V, D and J references using MiTCR v1.1. Only V-J combinations with frequency above 0.0001 were analysed, covering around 99% of repertoires. For each V-J combination, a TCR clonal expansion and chaos score was defined as the ratio of F50 clonal expansion to chaos observed in the TCRdist matrix. Welch's t-statistics and random forest were used to narrow the features down to around twelve V-J combinations, which were then fed into a naive Bayes classifier. Thyroid-blood repertoire similarity was quantified with the Morisita-Horn index. TCRdb took the public reads, trimmed them with fastp at Q25, ran MiXCR for clone calling and kept in-frame beta chains. Rows merge per CDR3 protein into single entries with the most common DNA and genes. These V and J calls are TCRdb output, not the study's own analysis. The table for this sample lists around 670,000 distinct CDR3 sequences; 35% to 50% of them were counted only once. Together, the top ten hold 44% of the sample.

Patients with ophthalmopathy had moderately to severely active disease, with a Clinical Activity Score of 3 or more, a NOSPECS grade of 4 or more, and a disease duration of less than 3 months. Patients with other autoimmune diseases, uncontrolled infections, pregnancy or lactation were excluded. Clinical symptoms, serum thyroxine, TRAb, thyroid ultrasound and orbital computed tomography formed the basis of the diagnosis. Using Ficoll-Paque density gradient centrifugation, PBMCs were isolated from 9.5 to 10 ml of fresh peripheral blood. Total RNA was extracted using Trizol reagent, and RNA quality was checked on an Agilent 2100 Bioanalyzer. On this clonotype itself: The specificity of this receptor is unknown. Within one base of it there is no much larger clone, and no base qualities were kept.

The germline V gene gives CDR1 as SGDLS and CDR2 as YYNGEE. The CDR3 contains 12 residues, cysteine and phenylalanine counted. Just CDR3 DNA is preserved here, 36 bases in frame from base 1. The clonotype was recovered from an adult man with Graves' ophthalmopathy. Input material: peripheral blood. The rearrangement joined TRBV9 to TRBJ2-5; a tentative D match to TRBD1 spans 6 bases. The DNA end favors TRBJ2-7, so the J call may be wrong. The sequenced DNA: TGTGCCAGCAGCAGGGGGATTGACGAGCAGTACTTC. It translates as CASSRGIDEQYF.